This TCR beta chain was identified during a study of blood T cell repertoires in COVID-19. Study background: The United States, Italy and Spain supplied acute and convalescent COVID-19 samples. The cDNA or gDNA used as material had been derived from T cells, B-cell-depleted T cells, or PBMCs.

The CDR3 loop spans 14 amino acids. Germline V gene data show CDR1 as GTSNPN and CDR2 as SVGIG (reference sequence). V lost 1 base to trimming and J lost 2 bases; unmatched junction nucleotides: 4. How the authors handled the data: Cell counts per sample came from amplifying reference gene primers. Method: immunoSEQ multiplex PCR; TCRdb's copy keeps in-frame clones and lacks some. D and trimming were read from the DNA, whereas the V and J calls and clone size are those reported in that table. The repertoire has about 250,000 clones, around 82% of them found once; the top ten carry about 4.5%. The rearrangement links TRBV30 to TRBJ2-7; TRBD1 matches 8 bases. The sequence came from a man aged 50-60 years with active or convalescent COVID-19. The sample comprised peripheral blood. The DNA of the CDR3 is TGTGCCTGGAGTGACCGGACAGGGACCTACGAGCAGTACTTC. Its translation: CAWSDRTGTYEQYF.